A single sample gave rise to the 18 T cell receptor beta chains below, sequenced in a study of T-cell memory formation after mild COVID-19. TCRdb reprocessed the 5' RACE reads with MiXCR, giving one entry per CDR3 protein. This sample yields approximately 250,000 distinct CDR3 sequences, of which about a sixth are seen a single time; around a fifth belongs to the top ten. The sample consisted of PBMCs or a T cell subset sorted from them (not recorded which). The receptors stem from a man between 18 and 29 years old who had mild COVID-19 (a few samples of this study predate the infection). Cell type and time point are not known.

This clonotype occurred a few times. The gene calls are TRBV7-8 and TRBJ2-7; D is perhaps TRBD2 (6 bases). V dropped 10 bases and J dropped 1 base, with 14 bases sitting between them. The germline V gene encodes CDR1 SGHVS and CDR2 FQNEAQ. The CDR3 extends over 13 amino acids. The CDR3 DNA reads TGTGCCACCCTCCCGGCGGGGTCCTACGAGCAGTACTTC. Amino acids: CATLPAGSYEQYF.

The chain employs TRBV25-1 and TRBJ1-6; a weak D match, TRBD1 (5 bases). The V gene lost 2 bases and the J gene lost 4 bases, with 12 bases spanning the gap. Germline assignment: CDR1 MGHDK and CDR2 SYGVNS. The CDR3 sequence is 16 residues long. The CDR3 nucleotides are TGTGCCAGCAGTGAAAGGGGACGCATGTATAATTCACCCCTCCACTTT. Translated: CASSERGRMYNSPLHF.

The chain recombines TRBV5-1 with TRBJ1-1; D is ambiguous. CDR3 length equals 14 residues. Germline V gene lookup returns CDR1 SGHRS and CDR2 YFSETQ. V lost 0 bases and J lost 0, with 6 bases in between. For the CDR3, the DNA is TGCGCCAGCAGCTTGGATTTCATGAACACTGAAGCTTTCTTT. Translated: CASSLDFMNTEAFF.

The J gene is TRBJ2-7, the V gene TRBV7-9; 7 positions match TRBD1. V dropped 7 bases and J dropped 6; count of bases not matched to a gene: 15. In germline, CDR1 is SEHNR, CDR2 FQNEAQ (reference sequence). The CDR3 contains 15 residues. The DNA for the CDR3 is TGTGCCAGCACCTACCGGGACAGTGAGGTCTTCGAGCAGTACGTC. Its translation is CASTYRDSEVFEQYV.

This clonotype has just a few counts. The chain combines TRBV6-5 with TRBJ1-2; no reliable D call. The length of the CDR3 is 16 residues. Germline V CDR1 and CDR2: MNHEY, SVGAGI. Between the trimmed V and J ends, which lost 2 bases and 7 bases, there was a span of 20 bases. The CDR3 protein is CASSYKGPYGDGGYTF. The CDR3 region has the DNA TGTGCCAGCAGTTACAAAGGGCCGTACGGAGATGGTGGCTACACCTTC.

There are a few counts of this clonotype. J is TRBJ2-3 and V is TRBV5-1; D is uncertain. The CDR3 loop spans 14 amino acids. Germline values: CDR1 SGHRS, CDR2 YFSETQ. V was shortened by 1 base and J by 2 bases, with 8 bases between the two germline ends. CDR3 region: CASSLSLFTDTQYF. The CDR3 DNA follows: TGCGCCAGCAGCTTGAGTCTTTTCACAGATACGCAGTATTTT.

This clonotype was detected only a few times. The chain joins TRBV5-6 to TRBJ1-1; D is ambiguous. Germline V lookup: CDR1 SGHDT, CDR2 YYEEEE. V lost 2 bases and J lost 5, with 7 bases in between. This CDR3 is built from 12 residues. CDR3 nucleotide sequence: TGTGCCAGCAGCTTAGTACCAACTGAAGCTTTCTTT. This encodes CASSLVPTEAFF.

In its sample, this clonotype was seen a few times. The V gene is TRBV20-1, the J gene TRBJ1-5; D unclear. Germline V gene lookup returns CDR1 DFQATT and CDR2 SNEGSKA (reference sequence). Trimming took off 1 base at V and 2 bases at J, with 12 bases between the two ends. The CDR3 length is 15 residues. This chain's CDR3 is CSARGYEVGNQPQHF. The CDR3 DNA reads TGCAGTGCTAGAGGCTACGAGGTGGGCAATCAGCCCCAGCATTTT.

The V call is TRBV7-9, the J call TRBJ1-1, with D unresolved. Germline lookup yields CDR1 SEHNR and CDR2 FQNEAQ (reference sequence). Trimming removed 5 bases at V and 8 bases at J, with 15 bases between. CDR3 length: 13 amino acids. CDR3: CASSGPDSPEAFF. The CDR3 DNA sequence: TGTGCCAGCAGCGGTCCTGATAGTCCGGAAGCTTTCTTT.

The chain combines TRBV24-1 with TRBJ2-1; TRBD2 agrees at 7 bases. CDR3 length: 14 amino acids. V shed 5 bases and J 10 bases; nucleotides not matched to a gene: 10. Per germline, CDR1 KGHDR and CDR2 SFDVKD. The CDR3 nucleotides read TGTGCCACCAGTGGTACAGTCGGGGAGGGGGAGCAGTTCTTC. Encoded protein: CATSGTVGEGEQFF.

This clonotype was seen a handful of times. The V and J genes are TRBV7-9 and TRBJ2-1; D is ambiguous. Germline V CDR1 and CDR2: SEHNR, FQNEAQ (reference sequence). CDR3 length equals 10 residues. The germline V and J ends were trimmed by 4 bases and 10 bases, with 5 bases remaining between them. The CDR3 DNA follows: TGTGCCAGCAGCTCCCAAGAGCAGTTCTTC. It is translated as CASSSQEQFF.

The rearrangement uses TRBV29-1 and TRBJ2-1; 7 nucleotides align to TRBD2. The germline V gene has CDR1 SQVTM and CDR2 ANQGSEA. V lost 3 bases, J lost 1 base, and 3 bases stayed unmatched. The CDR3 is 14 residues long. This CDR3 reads CSVDGGLSYNEQFF. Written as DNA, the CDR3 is TGCAGCGTTGACGGGGGGTTATCCTACAATGAGCAGTTCTTC.

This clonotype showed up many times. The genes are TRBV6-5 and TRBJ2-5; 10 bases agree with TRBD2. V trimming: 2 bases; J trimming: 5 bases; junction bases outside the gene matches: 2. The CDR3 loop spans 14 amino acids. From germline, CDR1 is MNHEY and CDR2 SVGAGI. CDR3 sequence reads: CASSYSGGGETQYF. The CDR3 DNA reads TGTGCCAGCAGTTACAGCGGGGGGGGGGAGACCCAGTACTTC.

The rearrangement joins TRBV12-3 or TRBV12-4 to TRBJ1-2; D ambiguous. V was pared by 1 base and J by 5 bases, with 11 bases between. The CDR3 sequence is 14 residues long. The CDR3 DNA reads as TGTGCCAGCAGTTTAGGGGCGTGGGTTTATGGCTACACCTTC. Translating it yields CASSLGAWVYGYTF.

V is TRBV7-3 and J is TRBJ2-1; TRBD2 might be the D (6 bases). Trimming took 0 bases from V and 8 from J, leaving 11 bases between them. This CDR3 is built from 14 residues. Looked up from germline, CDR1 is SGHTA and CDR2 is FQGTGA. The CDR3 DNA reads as TGTGCCAGCAGCTTAACGGCAGGGAGGCATGAGCAGTTCTTC. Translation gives CASSLTAGRHEQFF.

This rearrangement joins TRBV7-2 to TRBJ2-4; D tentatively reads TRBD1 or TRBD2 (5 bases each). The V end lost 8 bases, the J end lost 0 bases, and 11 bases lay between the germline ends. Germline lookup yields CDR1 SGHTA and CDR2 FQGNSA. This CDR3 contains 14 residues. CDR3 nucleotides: TGTGCCAGCGGGTTGAGGGGAGCCAAAAACATTCAGTACTTC. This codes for CASGLRGAKNIQYF.

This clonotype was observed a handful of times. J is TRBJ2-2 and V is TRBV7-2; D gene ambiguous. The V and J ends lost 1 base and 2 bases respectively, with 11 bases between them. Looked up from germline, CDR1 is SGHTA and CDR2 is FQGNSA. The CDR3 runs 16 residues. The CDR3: CASSLESLPNTGELFF. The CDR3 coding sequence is TGTGCCAGCAGCTTAGAGTCGCTCCCTAACACCGGGGAGCTGTTTTTT.

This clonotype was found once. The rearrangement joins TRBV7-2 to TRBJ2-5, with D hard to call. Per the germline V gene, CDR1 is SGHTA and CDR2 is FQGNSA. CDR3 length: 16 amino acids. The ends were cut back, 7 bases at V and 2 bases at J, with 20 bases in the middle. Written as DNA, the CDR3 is TGTGCCAGCACCTTTTGGGCGGCCCGATCACAAGAGACCCAGTACTTC. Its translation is CASTFWAARSQETQYF.